This paragraph covers one T cell receptor (beta chain) sequence. The antigen remains unidentified. The data belong to a study of cytomegalovirus exposure and HLA in healthy donors. Study in general: About 200 million T cells yielded some 120 million unique TCR beta sequences in earlier analysis. In terms of ancestry, the Caucasian-associated cluster contained 80% to 90% of the approximately 380 genotyped donors. Overall study findings and caveats: Altogether, some 170 TCR beta chains were recorded as cytomegalovirus-associated. The authors later linked a missense DCLRE1C variant to TCR beta V- and J-gene trimming.

The PCR made use of 60 Vbeta and 13 Jbeta primers. TCRdb keeps only in-frame clones here, not all; method: immunoSEQ multiplex PCR. The sample shows 65,000 to 85,000 clones, 70% to 80% of them seen only once. Germline V gives CDR1 MGHDK, CDR2 SYGVNS. V trimming: 1 base; J trimming: 6 bases; junction bases outside the gene matches: 11. CDR3 length: 16 residues. This clonotype originated in a man aged 45-60 years in good health and CMV-seropositive. Sequenced material: PBMCs. The chain links TRBV25-1 to TRBJ2-5; 7 positions match TRBD1. The DNA of the CDR3 is TGTGCCAGCAGTGAATTTGGCGTAGGGGGCTCAAAGACCCAGTACTTC. Translating it yields CASSEFGVGGSKTQYF.